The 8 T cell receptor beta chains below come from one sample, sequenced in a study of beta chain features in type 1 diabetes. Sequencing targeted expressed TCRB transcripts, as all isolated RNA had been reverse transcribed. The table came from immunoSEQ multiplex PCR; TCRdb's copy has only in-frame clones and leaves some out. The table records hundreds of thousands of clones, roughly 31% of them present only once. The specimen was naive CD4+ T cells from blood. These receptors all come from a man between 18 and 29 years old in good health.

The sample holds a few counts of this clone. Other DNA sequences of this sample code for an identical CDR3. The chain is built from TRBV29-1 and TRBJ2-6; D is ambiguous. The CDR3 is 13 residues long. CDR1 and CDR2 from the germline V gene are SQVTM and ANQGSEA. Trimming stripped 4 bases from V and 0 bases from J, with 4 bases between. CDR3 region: CSVVGSGANVLTF. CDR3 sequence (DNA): TGCAGCGTTGTTGGCTCTGGGGCCAACGTCCTGACTTTC.

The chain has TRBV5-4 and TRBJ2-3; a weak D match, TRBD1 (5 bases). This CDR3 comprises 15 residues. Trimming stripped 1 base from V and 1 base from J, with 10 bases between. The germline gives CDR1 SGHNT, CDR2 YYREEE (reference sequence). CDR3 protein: CASSLRGSGTDTQYF. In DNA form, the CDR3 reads TGTGCCAGCAGCTTGAGGGGTTCTGGCACAGATACGCAGTATTTT. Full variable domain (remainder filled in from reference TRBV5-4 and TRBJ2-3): ETGVTQSPTHLIKTRGQQVTLRCSSQSGHNTVSWYQQALGQGPQFIFQYYREEENGRGNFPPRFSGLQFPNYSSELNVNALELDDSALYLCASSLRGSGTDTQYFGPGTRLTVL.

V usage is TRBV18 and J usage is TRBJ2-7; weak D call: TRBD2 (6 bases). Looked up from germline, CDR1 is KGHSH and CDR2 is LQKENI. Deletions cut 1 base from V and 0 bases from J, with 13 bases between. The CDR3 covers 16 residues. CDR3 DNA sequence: TGTGCCAGCTCACCACTTACCGGGAGCCACTCCTACGAGCAGTACTTC. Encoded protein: CASSPLTGSHSYEQYF.

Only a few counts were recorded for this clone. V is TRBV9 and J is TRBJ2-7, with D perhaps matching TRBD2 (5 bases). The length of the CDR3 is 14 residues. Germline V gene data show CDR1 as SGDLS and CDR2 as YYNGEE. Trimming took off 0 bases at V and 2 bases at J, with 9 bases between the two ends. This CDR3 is CASSVGGSPYEQYF. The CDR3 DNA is TGTGCCAGCAGCGTAGGAGGGAGTCCCTACGAGCAGTACTTC.

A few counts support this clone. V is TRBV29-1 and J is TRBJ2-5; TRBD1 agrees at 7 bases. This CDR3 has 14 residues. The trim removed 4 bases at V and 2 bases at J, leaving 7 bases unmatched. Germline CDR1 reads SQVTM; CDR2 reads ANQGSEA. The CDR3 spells CSVVETGMQETQYF. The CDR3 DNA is TGCAGCGTTGTGGAGACAGGGATGCAAGAGACCCAGTACTTC.

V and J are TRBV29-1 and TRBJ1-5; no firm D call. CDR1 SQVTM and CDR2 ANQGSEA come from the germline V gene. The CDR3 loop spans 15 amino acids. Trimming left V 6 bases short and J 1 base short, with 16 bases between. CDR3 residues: CSVKTGSRSNQPQHF. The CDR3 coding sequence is TGCAGCGTAAAAACCGGGAGTAGAAGCAATCAGCCCCAGCATTTT.

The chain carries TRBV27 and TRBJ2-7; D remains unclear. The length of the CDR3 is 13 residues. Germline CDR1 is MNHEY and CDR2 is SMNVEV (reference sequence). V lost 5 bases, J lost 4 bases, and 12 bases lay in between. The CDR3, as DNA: TGTGCCAGCAGTGCCCATGGGCCTTACGAGCAGTACTTC. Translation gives CASSAHGPYEQYF.

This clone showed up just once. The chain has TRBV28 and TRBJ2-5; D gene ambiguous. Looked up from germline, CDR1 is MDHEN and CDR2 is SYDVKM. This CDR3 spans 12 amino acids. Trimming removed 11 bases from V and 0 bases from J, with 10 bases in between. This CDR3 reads CASRRDQETQYF. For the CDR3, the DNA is TGTGCCTCTCGACGGGACCAAGAGACCCAGTACTTC.